These T cell receptor beta chains were read from a single sample in a study of blood T cell repertoires in COVID-19. TCRdb's table, derived via immunoSEQ multiplex PCR, lists solely in-frame clones and lacks some. Altogether some 130,000 clones are present, approximately 80% being singletons, with the ten largest covering about 10%. The sample comprised peripheral blood. The receptors derive from a man between 60 and 75 years old who had recovered from COVID-19. Each CDR3 is given with its conserved first and last residue. Fields, in order: D gene, V gene, J gene, CDR3 protein, CDR3 DNA. The D gene is left open where the match is weak.

TRBD2,TRBV7-2,TRBJ2-1,CASSISGTSGSNEQFF,TGTGCCAGCAGCATCTCCGGGACTAGCGGCTCAAATGAGCAGTTCTTC
NA,TRBV6-2/TRBV6-3,TRBJ1-6,CASSLNSHNSPLHF,TGTGCCAGCAGTTTGAACAGCCATAATTCACCCCTCCACTTT
TRBD2,TRBV10-3,TRBJ2-3,CAISGEREGGDTQYF,TGTGCCATCAGTGGAGAGCGGGAGGGTGGAGATACGCAGTATTTT
NA,TRBV5-5,TRBJ2-7,CASSSPKGGIGEQYF,TGTGCCAGCAGCTCCCCGAAGGGGGGGATAGGAGAGCAGTACTTC
TRBD1,TRBV4-2,TRBJ1-6,CASSQERGQTHSPLHF,TGTGCCAGCAGCCAAGAAAGGGGGCAGACTCATTCACCCCTCCACTTT
TRBD1,TRBV30,TRBJ1-6,CAWTDRADSPLHF,TGTGCCTGGACGGACAGGGCCGATTCACCCCTCCACTTT
NA,TRBV9,TRBJ1-4,CASSVGKLFF,TGTGCCAGCAGCGTCGGAAAACTGTTTTTT
TRBD1,TRBV5-1,TRBJ2-5,CASSQTGAGPQETQYF,TGCGCCAGCAGCCAGACAGGGGCCGGACCCCAAGAGACCCAGTACTTC
NA,TRBV3-1/TRBV3-2,TRBJ1-6,CASSQVPGNSPLHF,TGTGCCAGCAGCCAAGTCCCAGGGAATTCACCCCTCCACTTT
NA,TRBV9,TRBJ2-7,CASSARDTKGEQYF,TGTGCCAGCAGCGCTCGGGACACTAAAGGCGAGCAGTACTTC
NA,TRBV28,TRBJ1-3,CASSLIQRNTIYF,TGTGCCAGCAGCCTTATTCAGAGGAACACCATATATTTT
TRBD2,TRBV11-2,TRBJ2-7,CASSSPGTSGYEQYF,TGTGCCAGCAGCTCTCCCGGGACTAGCGGTTACGAGCAGTACTTC
NA,TRBV9,TRBJ2-5,CASCPQGGREETQYF,TGTGCCAGCTGTCCTCAGGGAGGAAGAGAAGAGACCCAGTACTTC
TRBD2,TRBV5-1,TRBJ2-3,CASSLAAGGPTDTQYF,TGCGCCAGCAGCTTGGCCGCGGGAGGGCCTACAGATACGCAGTATTTT